The 22 T cell receptor beta chains reported below all come from one sample, sequenced in a study of CD8 T cells in ankylosing spondylitis. TCRdb re-called the 5' RACE reads through MiXCR, storing one row per CDR3 protein. Of about 440,000 distinct CDR3 sequences in the sample, 15% to 20% are singletons; the top ten hold over 1%. Overall study results and limits: One TCR beta motif, made up of several highly homologous variants, appeared characteristic of ankylosing spondylitis blood.

The antigens for these receptors are not known. Input material: blood, either unsorted or a sorted T cell fraction (not recorded which). The receptors come from a male donor with ankylosing spondylitis.

The rearrangement links TRBV6-1 to TRBJ1-1; D unresolved. Germline CDR1 is MNHNS and CDR2 is SASEGT. Trimming stripped 8 bases from V and 4 bases from J, with 11 bases between. This CDR3 is built from 12 residues. CDR3 DNA: TGTGCCAGCCACCGGAGCGCCACTGAAGCTTTCTTT. Translated: CASHRSATEAFF.

This clonotype was counted between two and nine times. The chain couples TRBV3-1 to TRBJ1-1; no definite D call. The CDR3 sequence is 14 residues long. Trimming shortened V by 2 bases and J by 5 bases, and 12 bases separated the two germline ends. Germline values: CDR1 LGHDT, CDR2 YNNKEL (reference sequence). CDR3 amino acids: CASSQNSDRTEAFF. The CDR3 coding sequence is TGTGCCAGCAGCCAAAATTCGGATCGGACTGAAGCTTTCTTT.

This clonotype was counted ten times or more. The chain has TRBV12-3 or TRBV12-4 and TRBJ2-3; D ambiguous. Trimming left V 5 bases short and J 0 bases short, with 15 bases between. The CDR3 is 16 residues long. Written as DNA, the CDR3 is TGTGCCAGCAGTACCTTGGGGAAGACTAGCACAGATACGCAGTATTTT. Translating gives CASSTLGKTSTDTQYF.

This clonotype was picked up many times. The V call is TRBV12-3 or TRBV12-4, the J call TRBJ2-5; 8 bases agree with TRBD2. Trimming took 3 bases from V and 3 from J; bases not matched to a gene: 9. This CDR3 contains 16 residues. The CDR3 loop is CASSLGYTSGEETQYF. Written as DNA, the CDR3 is TGTGCCAGCAGTTTGGGCTACACTAGCGGCGAAGAGACCCAGTACTTC.

This clonotype was detected only a few times. The rearrangement uses TRBV5-1 and TRBJ1-2; 7 bases are a match to TRBD1. CDR3 length: 16 residues. The V gene end was trimmed by 0 bases and the J gene end by 2 bases; junction bases not matched to a gene: 7. In germline, CDR1 is SGHRS, CDR2 YFSETQ. The CDR3 DNA reads TGCGCCAGCAGCTTGGCAGGGGGGCCGGTAAACTATGGCTACACCTTC. This sequence encodes CASSLAGGPVNYGYTF.

In the case of this clonotype: Being one base from a much bigger clone, this may be a read error. The CDR3 nucleotides are TGTGCCAGCAGTTTCAGGGGGCCAGAGACCCAGTACTTC. Residues: CASSFRGPETQYF. The V and J genes are TRBV27 and TRBJ2-5; 8 nucleotides match TRBD1. From germline, CDR1 is MNHEY and CDR2 SMNVEV (reference sequence). V was pared by 3 bases and J by 4 bases, with 1 base of the junction left unmatched. This CDR3 contains 13 residues.

The CDR3 is CASSLEGGEAFF. The CDR3 DNA sequence: TGCGCCAGCAGCTTGGAGGGGGGCGAAGCTTTCTTT. The chain couples TRBV5-1 to TRBJ1-1, with D possibly matching TRBD1 (6 bases). V dropped 0 bases and J dropped 8 bases, with 8 bases sitting between them. From germline, CDR1 is SGHRS and CDR2 YFSETQ. The CDR3 length is 12 residues. Full variable domain (rest looked up from reference TRBV5-1 and TRBJ1-1): KAGVTQTPRYLIKTRGQQVTLSCSPISGHRSVSWYQQTPGQGLQFLFEYFSETQRNKGNFPGRFSGRQFSNSRSEMNVSTLELGDSALYLCASSLEGGEAFFGQGTRLTVV.

The chain is built from TRBV27 and TRBJ2-5, with 12 bases identical to TRBD2. Germline V CDR1 and CDR2: MNHEY, SMNVEV (reference sequence). V shed 4 bases and J 5 bases; nucleotides not matched to a gene: 17. The CDR3 is made up of 19 amino acids. The CDR3 loop reads CASSYSAWTSGAPRETQYF. As DNA, the CDR3 is TGTGCCAGCAGTTACTCGGCGTGGACTAGCGGGGCCCCCCGGGAGACCCAGTACTTC.

This clonotype turned up a few times. V and J are TRBV11-2 and TRBJ1-4; no clear D gene. The V and J ends lost 3 bases and 8 bases respectively, with 13 bases between them. CDR3 size: 14 residues. Germline V lookup: CDR1 SGHAT, CDR2 FQNNGV. CDR3 loop: CASSLGGPLEKLFF. CDR3 DNA sequence: TGTGCCAGCAGCTTGGGAGGGCCCCTGGAAAAACTGTTTTTT. Full variable domain (outside the CDR3, taken from reference TRBV11-2 and TRBJ1-4): EAGVAQSPRYKIIEKRQSVAFWCNPISGHATLYWYQQILGQGPKLLIQFQNNGVVDDSQLPKDRFSAERLKGVDSTLKIQPAKLEDSAVYLCASSLGGPLEKLFFGSGTQLSVL.

The chain joins TRBV6-1 to TRBJ2-5; 11 positions agree with TRBD2. The germline gives CDR1 MNHNS, CDR2 SASEGT. This CDR3 has 17 residues. V trimming: 1 base; J trimming: 5 bases; junction bases outside the gene matches: 9. This chain's CDR3 is CASSEVPPSGGRETQYF. As DNA, the CDR3 is TGTGCCAGCAGTGAAGTCCCGCCTAGCGGGGGGAGGGAGACCCAGTACTTC.

This clonotype has ten or more counts. CDR3 amino acids: CASSLAGSGMFNEQFF. The CDR3 nucleotides are TGCGCCAGCAGCTTGGCCGGCAGCGGGATGTTTAATGAGCAGTTCTTC. The chain is built from TRBV5-1 and TRBJ2-1, with 7 bases lining up with TRBD2. The V and J ends lost 0 bases and 7 bases, in that order; junction bases with no gene match: 10. CDR3 length equals 16 residues. CDR1 and CDR2 (germline): SGHRS, YFSETQ. Full variable domain (outside the CDR3, taken from reference TRBV5-1 and TRBJ2-1): KAGVTQTPRYLIKTRGQQVTLSCSPISGHRSVSWYQQTPGQGLQFLFEYFSETQRNKGNFPGRFSGRQFSNSRSEMNVSTLELGDSALYLCASSLAGSGMFNEQFFGPGTRLTVL.

The chain combines TRBV20-1 with TRBJ1-4; D not resolved. CDR1 is DFQATT, CDR2 SNEGSKA, per germline (reference sequence). Between the trimmed V and J ends, which lost 0 bases and 7 bases, there was a span of 15 bases. The CDR3 runs to 15 residues. This CDR3 reads CSARDPTGEGEKLFF. The CDR3 DNA reads TGCAGTGCTAGAGATCCCACGGGAGAGGGTGAAAAACTGTTTTTT.

To note about this clonotype: A much larger clone lies a single base off, so this may be a read error. The chain links TRBV2 to TRBJ2-3; 10 nucleotides match TRBD1. This CDR3 region has 15 residues. Germline lookup yields CDR1 SNHLY and CDR2 FYNNEI. V shed 6 bases and J 4 bases; nucleotides not matched to a gene: 7. The DNA of the CDR3 is TGTGCCAGCAGCCCCGGGACAGGGGAGGCAGATACGCAGTATTTT. Its protein product is CASSPGTGEADTQYF.

This chain joins TRBV24-1 and TRBJ2-1; possibly TRBD2 for D (5 bases). Germline CDR1 reads KGHDR; CDR2 reads SFDVKD. The germline V and J ends were trimmed by 4 bases and 5 bases, with 5 bases remaining between them. There are 12 residues in the CDR3. The CDR3, as DNA: TGTGCCACCAGTGACGGGGACAATGAGCAGTTCTTC. This gives the protein CATSDGDNEQFF.

The V call is TRBV29-1, the J call TRBJ1-4; D is uncertain. This CDR3 is 13 amino acids long. Per the germline V gene, CDR1 is SQVTM and CDR2 is ANQGSEA. V was shortened by 3 bases and J by 10 bases, with 15 bases between the two germline ends. The CDR3 nucleotides are TGCAGCGTTGAGGATCCGGCAGCCGGAAAACTGTTTTTT. Translated: CSVEDPAAGKLFF.

V is TRBV20-1 and J is TRBJ2-5; possibly TRBD2 for D (7 bases). Deletions cut 8 bases from V and 4 bases from J, with 23 bases between. The germline V gene encodes CDR1 DFQATT and CDR2 SNEGSKA (reference sequence). This CDR3 has 15 residues. DNA of the CDR3: TGCAGTTCCCCTGGGGGCGGGAGAAACGTAGAGACCCAGTACTTC. Residues: CSSPGGGRNVETQYF.

This sequence joins TRBV5-8 and TRBJ2-5; D is uncertain. V was trimmed by 0 bases and J by 2 bases, leaving 14 bases between them. The CDR3 runs 16 residues. CDR1 is SGHTS and CDR2 is YDEGEE in the germline V gene. The CDR3 spells CASSLGKALRQETQYF. CDR3 DNA sequence: TGTGCCAGCAGCTTGGGGAAGGCACTGCGTCAAGAGACCCAGTACTTC.

This clonotype was detected ten times or more. J is TRBJ2-7 and V is TRBV12-3 or TRBV12-4, with no clear D. Trimming took off 2 bases at V and 3 bases at J, with 8 bases between the two ends. The CDR3 runs 13 residues. CDR3 nucleotide sequence: TGTGCCAGCAGTTTAACTAAAAACTACGAGCAGTACTTC. It translates to CASSLTKNYEQYF.

This clonotype turned up a few times. This chain connects TRBV9 to TRBJ2-5; 16 bases are shared with TRBD2. Germline lookup yields CDR1 SGDLS and CDR2 YYNGEE. The CDR3 consists of 18 residues. V dropped 3 bases and J dropped 2; count of bases not matched to a gene: 7. CDR3 bases: TGTGCCAGCAGCGAGGGACCGGGACTAGCGGGAGGGCAAGAGACCCAGTACTTC. Translating it yields CASSEGPGLAGGQETQYF.

This clonotype was picked up a small number of times. V is TRBV20-1 and J is TRBJ2-2; 8 bases agree with TRBD2. V was clipped by 0 bases and J by 3 bases; unmatched bases: 3. CDR3 size: 15 residues. Per germline, CDR1 DFQATT and CDR2 SNEGSKA (reference sequence). The chain's CDR3 is CSAREPAGDTGELFF. The CDR3 DNA follows: TGCAGTGCTAGAGAGCCAGCGGGAGACACCGGGGAGCTGTTTTTT.

The gene calls are TRBV24-1 and TRBJ1-6, with a tentative D call TRBD1 (5 bases). The CDR3 is 19 residues long. The V end was cut by 0 bases, the J end by 6 bases, with 20 bases between. Germline values: CDR1 KGHDR, CDR2 SFDVKD. CDR3 in amino acids: CATSDLLGRGDGGNSPLHF. CDR3 nucleotide sequence: TGTGCCACCAGTGATTTGCTCGGTCGGGGTGATGGGGGTAATTCACCCCTCCACTTT.

This clonotype has a handful of counts. The V gene is TRBV7-6, the J gene TRBJ2-1; 12 bases are shared with TRBD2. The V gene end was trimmed by 0 bases and the J gene end by 1 base; junction bases not matched to a gene: 1. The CDR3 has 17 residues. From germline, CDR1 is SGHVS and CDR2 FNYEAQ. Here the CDR3 reads CASSLAGTSGSYNEQFF. CDR3 in DNA: TGTGCCAGCAGCTTAGCGGGGACTAGCGGGTCCTACAATGAGCAGTTCTTC.